The 25 T cell receptor beta chains presented below share a single source sample, sequenced in a study. TCRdb itself ran the 5' RACE reads through MiXCR, one entry per CDR3 protein. Of roughly 4,900 distinct CDR3 sequences listed, 70% to 80% were seen once; the top ten hold nearly 3.5%. Sequenced: naive CD4+ T cells sorted from blood. Subset in this sample: naive CD4+ T cells, CD4+CD45RA+CD25-. The receptors originated from a female donor with breast cancer.

The chain carries TRBV3-1 and TRBJ2-1, with TRBD1 identical over 7 bases. CDR1 and CDR2 (germline): LGHDT, YNNKEL (reference sequence). Trimming removed 1 base from V and 4 bases from J; junction bases left unmatched: 1. The CDR3 runs 14 residues. The CDR3 sequence is CASSQGTGYNEQFF. DNA for the CDR3: TGTGCCAGCAGCCAAGGGACAGGATACAATGAGCAGTTCTTC.

This clonotype was detected only once. This chain connects TRBV12-3 or TRBV12-4 to TRBJ2-7; D might be TRBD2 (5 bases). V lost 5 bases, J lost 4 bases, and 12 bases lay in between. The CDR3 contains 13 residues. The CDR3 here is CASSDGNGYEQYF. DNA of the CDR3: TGTGCCAGCAGTGACGGGAACGGATACGAGCAGTACTTC.

Details on this clonotype: Mismatch with germline at one junction end may stem from a read error. The gene calls are TRBV5-1 and TRBJ1-1; D not certain. This CDR3 contains 14 residues. Germline V lookup: CDR1 SGHRS, CDR2 YFSETQ. The CDR3: CASSLTNRITEAFF. The DNA of the CDR3 is TGCGCCAGCAGCTTGACCAATAGGATCACTGAGGCTTTCTTT.

This chain connects TRBV5-1 to TRBJ1-2, with TRBD1 matching 8 bases. After removal of 4 bases from V and 4 bases from J, the junction contained 6 bases not matched to a gene. There are 14 residues in the CDR3. Germline V CDR1 and CDR2: SGHRS, YFSETQ. The CDR3 is CASSPTGGGYGYTF. In DNA, the CDR3 is TGCGCCAGCAGCCCTACAGGGGGTGGCTATGGCTACACCTTC.

The rearrangement links TRBV20-1 to TRBJ1-2, with a weak D call TRBD1 (6 bases). Germline values: CDR1 DFQATT, CDR2 SNEGSKA (reference sequence). V lost 4 bases and J 4 bases, leaving 10 bases between the germline ends. The CDR3 has 12 amino acids. The DNA for the CDR3 is TGCAGTGCTATAGGGGGTGGCTATGGCTACACCTTC. This gives the protein CSAIGGGYGYTF.

The chain is built from TRBV5-1 and TRBJ2-1, with a possible D match to TRBD1 (5 bases). Germline CDR1 and CDR2: SGHRS and YFSETQ. V shed 4 bases and J shed 4 bases, with 15 bases lying between them. This CDR3 has 15 amino acids. CDR3 in amino acids: CASSQGPQIYNEQFF. The CDR3 DNA is TGCGCCAGCAGCCAGGGTCCCCAGATATACAATGAGCAGTTCTTC. Full variable domain (outside the CDR3, taken from reference TRBV5-1 and TRBJ2-1): KAGVTQTPRYLIKTRGQQVTLSCSPISGHRSVSWYQQTPGQGLQFLFEYFSETQRNKGNFPGRFSGRQFSNSRSEMNVSTLELGDSALYLCASSQGPQIYNEQFFGPGTRLTVL.

V is TRBV20-1 and J is TRBJ2-1; 8 bases fit TRBD2. V lost 6 bases and J lost 0; bases outside the gene matches: 4. Germline lookup yields CDR1 DFQATT and CDR2 SNEGSKA (reference sequence). The CDR3 length is 14 residues. CDR3 nucleotides: TGCAGTGCGGTGGGACTAGGCTCCTACAATGAGCAGTTCTTC. As protein: CSAVGLGSYNEQFF.

A single count supports this clonotype. The V gene is TRBV4-1, the J gene TRBJ2-7, with 7 positions matching TRBD1. Per the germline V gene, CDR1 is MGHRA and CDR2 is YSYEKL. The CDR3 consists of 15 residues. J lost 2 bases, V lost 0 bases, and 4 bases had no gene match. DNA of the CDR3: TGCGCCAGCAGCCAAGACACCGACAGGGCCTACGAGCAGTACTTC. This translates into CASSQDTDRAYEQYF.

The chain employs TRBV20-1 and TRBJ1-5, with D possibly being TRBD1 (5 bases). The germline gives CDR1 DFQATT, CDR2 SNEGSKA (reference sequence). V lost 0 bases to trimming and J lost 15 bases, with 21 bases between them. The CDR3 has 14 residues. The DNA of the CDR3 is TGCAGTGCTAGAGATCCGGGGGTGGGCGGCGTTCGGCATTTT. Its translation is CSARDPGVGGVRHF.

This clonotype has just one count. The chain combines TRBV20-1 with TRBJ2-3; D unclear. CDR3 length equals 13 residues. Germline V gene lookup returns CDR1 DFQATT and CDR2 SNEGSKA (reference sequence). Trimming cost V 6 bases and J 0 bases, with 10 bases left between them. CDR3 region: CSATQDSTDTQYF. CDR3 bases: TGCAGTGCCACACAAGACAGCACAGATACGCAGTATTTT.

The chain is built from TRBV7-9 and TRBJ2-6, with 7 bases lining up with TRBD1. The CDR3 runs 14 residues. The V and J ends lost 5 bases and 3 bases, in that order; junction bases with no gene match: 1. CDR1 is SEHNR, CDR2 FQNEAQ, per germline (reference sequence). CDR3 region: CASSPGGGANVLTF. In DNA form, the CDR3 reads TGTGCCAGCAGCCCAGGGGGTGGGGCCAACGTCCTGACTTTC. Based on the CDR3 plus reference TRBV7-9 and TRBJ2-6, the full variable domain is DTGVSQNPRHKITKRGQNVTFRCDPISEHNRLYWYRQTLGQGPEFLTYFQNEAQLEKSRLLSDRFSAERPKGSFSTLEIQRTEQGDSAMYLCASSPGGGANVLTFGAGSRLTVL.

V usage is TRBV7-9 and J usage is TRBJ1-6, with D possibly being TRBD1 (5 bases). Deletions cut 3 bases from V and 7 bases from J, with 7 bases between. This CDR3 contains 13 residues. Per the germline V gene, CDR1 is SEHNR and CDR2 is FQNEAQ (reference sequence). CDR3 amino acids: CASSFRENSPLHF. CDR3 DNA: TGTGCCAGCAGCTTCAGGGAAAATTCACCCCTCCACTTT. The full variable domain, in which reference TRBV7-9 and TRBJ1-6 provide the parts outside the CDR3, is DTGVSQNPRHKITKRGQNVTFRCDPISEHNRLYWYRQTLGQGPEFLTYFQNEAQLEKSRLLSDRFSAERPKGSFSTLEIQRTEQGDSAMYLCASSFRENSPLHFGNGTRLTVT.

V usage is TRBV5-6 and J usage is TRBJ2-5; tentatively, D is TRBD1 (6 bases). The length of the CDR3 is 14 residues. V was pared by 4 bases and J by 5 bases, with 15 bases between. Germline values: CDR1 SGHDT, CDR2 YYEEEE. This chain's CDR3 is CASSTNGGLETQYF. CDR3 in DNA: TGTGCCAGCAGCACGAATGGGGGCCTGGAGACCCAGTACTTC.

The chain joins TRBV4-2 to TRBJ2-7; a possible D gene is TRBD1 (5 bases). This CDR3 spans 16 amino acids. With 2 bases removed from V and 4 bases from J, the gap between germline ends came to 18 bases. Germline-derived CDR1 and CDR2 are LGHNA and YNFKEQ. The CDR3 is CASSQLSGQRGYEQYF. In nucleotides, the CDR3 is TGTGCCAGCAGCCAATTGTCAGGACAACGAGGATACGAGCAGTACTTC.

This sequence joins TRBV7-8 and TRBJ2-7, with 7 bases lining up with TRBD2. In germline, CDR1 is SGHVS, CDR2 FQNEAQ. Unmatched junction bases numbered 8, after V lost 5 bases and J lost 1 base. The CDR3 extends over 15 amino acids. The CDR3 coding sequence is TGTGCCAGCAGCCCTCGGACTAGTGGGTCCTACGAGCAGTACTTC. Residues: CASSPRTSGSYEQYF. Filled out from reference TRBV7-8 and TRBJ2-7, the complete variable domain reads GAGVSQSPRYKVAKRGQDVALRCDPISGHVSLFWYQQALGQGPEFLTYFQNEAQLDKSGLPSDRFFAERPEGSVSTLKIQRTQQEDSAVYLCASSPRTSGSYEQYFGPGTRLTVT.

CDR3 bases: TGTGCCAGCAGTTCGTGGACCGACGGTGAAGCTTTCTTT. It codes for CASSSWTDGEAFF. This chain connects TRBV6-5 to TRBJ1-1; no firm D call. From germline, CDR1 is MNHEY and CDR2 SVGAGI. The germline V and J ends were trimmed by 4 bases and 7 bases, with 13 bases remaining between them. This CDR3 has 13 residues.

This clonotype was counted once. The V gene is TRBV20-1, the J gene TRBJ2-1, with 11 bases matching TRBD2. The CDR3 is made up of 16 amino acids. V lost 1 base and J lost 5; bases outside the gene matches: 7. Per germline, CDR1 DFQATT and CDR2 SNEGSKA (reference sequence). The CDR3 loop is CSARGASGRRNNEQFF. CDR3 DNA: TGCAGTGCTAGAGGGGCTAGCGGGAGGAGGAACAATGAGCAGTTCTTC.

This chain links TRBV20-1 with TRBJ2-7; TRBD1 matches at 8 bases. CDR1 and CDR2 (germline): DFQATT, SNEGSKA (reference sequence). The CDR3 extends over 15 amino acids. The V and J ends lost 7 bases and 5 bases, in that order; junction bases with no gene match: 16. Here the CDR3 DNA reads TGCAGTGTAAGGGACCAGGGGGCAGGTCCCCACGAGCAGTACTTC. Its protein product is CSVRDQGAGPHEQYF.

The V call is TRBV5-1, the J call TRBJ2-1; D is ambiguous. The V gene lost 5 bases and the J gene lost 1 base, with 13 bases spanning the gap. This CDR3 spans 15 amino acids. Germline CDR1 reads SGHRS; CDR2 reads YFSETQ. This chain's CDR3 is CASRLVSWSYNEQFF. The CDR3 DNA sequence: TGCGCCAGCAGGCTGGTCAGTTGGTCCTACAATGAGCAGTTCTTC.

The chain joins TRBV3-1 to TRBJ1-2; D is uncertain. The CDR3 sequence is 14 residues long. V was pared by 1 base and J by 2 bases, with 8 bases between. CDR1 and CDR2 (germline): LGHDT, YNNKEL (reference sequence). The CDR3 nucleotides read TGTGCCAGCAGCCAAGGCGAATGGAACTATGGCTACACCTTC. Protein: CASSQGEWNYGYTF.

J is TRBJ2-2 and V is TRBV7-8; possible D gene TRBD2, 5 bases. V was clipped by 5 bases and J by 6 bases, with 16 bases between them. Germline values: CDR1 SGHVS, CDR2 FQNEAQ. The CDR3 is 15 amino acids. The CDR3, as DNA: TGTGCCAGCAGCCCCCCTGGGAGACGGGCCGGGGAGCTGTTTTTT. Translation: CASSPPGRRAGELFF.

This chain's CDR3 is CASSVVATGGSTQYF. For the CDR3, the DNA is TGTGCCAGCAGCGTGGTGGCAACGGGCGGAAGTACGCAGTATTTT. This chain links TRBV9 with TRBJ2-3; D unclear. There are 15 residues in the CDR3. CDR1 and CDR2 from the germline V gene are SGDLS and YYNGEE. V lost 2 bases, J lost 8 bases, and 18 bases lay in between.

The rearrangement uses TRBV5-6 and TRBJ2-7, with TRBD1 as a possible D gene (6 bases). The germline V and J ends were trimmed by 2 bases and 3 bases, with 21 bases remaining between them. The germline CDR1 and CDR2 sequences are SGHDT and YYEEEE. The CDR3 totals 17 residues. The CDR3 sequence: CASSFSPGVSPDYEQYF. CDR3 DNA: TGTGCCAGCAGCTTTTCCCCAGGGGTCAGTCCCGACTACGAGCAGTACTTC.

This clonotype was seen just once. The gene calls are TRBV5-1 and TRBJ2-7; TRBD1 might be the D (5 bases). This CDR3 has 13 amino acids. V dropped 0 bases and J dropped 5 bases, with 9 bases sitting between them. Germline V lookup: CDR1 SGHRS, CDR2 YFSETQ. The CDR3 nucleotides read TGCGCCAGCAGCTTGGACAGGTTCGACGAGCAGTACTTC. It encodes CASSLDRFDEQYF.

This rearrangement joins TRBV3-1 to TRBJ2-7; D is perhaps TRBD1 or TRBD2 (5 bases each). The V end lost 5 bases, the J end lost 3 bases, and 14 bases lay between the germline ends. Germline lookup yields CDR1 LGHDT and CDR2 YNNKEL (reference sequence). CDR3 size: 14 residues. CDR3 in amino acids: CASSFGTDFYEQYF. CDR3 DNA sequence: TGTGCCAGCAGCTTTGGGACCGATTTCTACGAGCAGTACTTC.